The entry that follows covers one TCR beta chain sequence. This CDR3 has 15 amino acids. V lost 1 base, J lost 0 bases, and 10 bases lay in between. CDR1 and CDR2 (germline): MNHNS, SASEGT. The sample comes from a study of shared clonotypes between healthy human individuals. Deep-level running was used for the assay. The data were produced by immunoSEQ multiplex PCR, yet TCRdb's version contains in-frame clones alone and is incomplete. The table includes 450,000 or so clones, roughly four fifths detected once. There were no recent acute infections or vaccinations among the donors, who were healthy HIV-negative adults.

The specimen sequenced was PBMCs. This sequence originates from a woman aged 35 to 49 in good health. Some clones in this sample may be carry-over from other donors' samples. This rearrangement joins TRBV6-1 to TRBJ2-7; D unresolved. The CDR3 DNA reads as TGTGCCAGCAGTGAAGGACTCGACCCCTCCTACGAGCAGTACTTC. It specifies CASSEGLDPSYEQYF.